This section outlines one TCR beta chain sequence together with its context. The antigen is not known. This CDR3 contains 15 residues. In germline, CDR1 is MNHEY, CDR2 SVGAGI. The V end lost 4 bases, the J end lost 0 bases, and 7 bases lay between the germline ends. The data are from a study of beta chain features in type 1 diabetes. Study findings and constraints: Sampled from patients, naive, central memory and Treg TCRB repertoires appeared more similar than those sampled from healthy donors.

Sequencing targeted expressed TCRB transcripts, as all isolated RNA had been reverse transcribed. Profiling relied on immunoSEQ multiplex PCR, and the TCRdb table lists in-frame clones only, not all of them. The sample consists of about 360,000 clones, approximately 12% of them appearing once. The TCR originated in a man between 18 and 35 years old in good health. The chain combines TRBV6-5 with TRBJ2-6, with D possibly being TRBD1 (6 bases). The sequencing input was naive CD4+ T cells from blood. The CDR3 protein is CASSWTVSGANVLTF. The CDR3 DNA is TGTGCCAGCAGTTGGACAGTCTCTGGGGCCAACGTCCTGACTTTC.